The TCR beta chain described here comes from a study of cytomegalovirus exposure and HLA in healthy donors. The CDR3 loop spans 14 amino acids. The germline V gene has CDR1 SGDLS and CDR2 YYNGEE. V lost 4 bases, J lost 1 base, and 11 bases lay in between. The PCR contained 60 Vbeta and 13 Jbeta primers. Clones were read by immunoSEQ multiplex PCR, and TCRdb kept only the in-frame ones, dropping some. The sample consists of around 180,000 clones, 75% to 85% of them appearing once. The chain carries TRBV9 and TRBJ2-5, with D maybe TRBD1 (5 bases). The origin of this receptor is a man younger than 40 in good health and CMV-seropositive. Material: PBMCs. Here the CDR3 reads CASSPTELQETQYF. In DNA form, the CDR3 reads TGTGCCAGCAGCCCGACAGAGCTCCAAGAGACCCAGTACTTC.